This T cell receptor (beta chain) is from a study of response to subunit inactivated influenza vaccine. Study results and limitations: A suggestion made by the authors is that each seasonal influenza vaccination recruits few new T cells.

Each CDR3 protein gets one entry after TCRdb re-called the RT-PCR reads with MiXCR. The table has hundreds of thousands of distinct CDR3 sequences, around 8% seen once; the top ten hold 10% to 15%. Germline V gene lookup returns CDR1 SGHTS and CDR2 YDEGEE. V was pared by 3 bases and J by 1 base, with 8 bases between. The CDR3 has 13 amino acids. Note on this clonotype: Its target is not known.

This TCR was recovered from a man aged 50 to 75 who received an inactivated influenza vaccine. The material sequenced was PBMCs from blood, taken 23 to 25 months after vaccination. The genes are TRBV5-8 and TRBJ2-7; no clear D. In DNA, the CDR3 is TGTGCCAGCAGCTGGAAACAGTCCTACGAGCAGTACTTC. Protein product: CASSWKQSYEQYF.